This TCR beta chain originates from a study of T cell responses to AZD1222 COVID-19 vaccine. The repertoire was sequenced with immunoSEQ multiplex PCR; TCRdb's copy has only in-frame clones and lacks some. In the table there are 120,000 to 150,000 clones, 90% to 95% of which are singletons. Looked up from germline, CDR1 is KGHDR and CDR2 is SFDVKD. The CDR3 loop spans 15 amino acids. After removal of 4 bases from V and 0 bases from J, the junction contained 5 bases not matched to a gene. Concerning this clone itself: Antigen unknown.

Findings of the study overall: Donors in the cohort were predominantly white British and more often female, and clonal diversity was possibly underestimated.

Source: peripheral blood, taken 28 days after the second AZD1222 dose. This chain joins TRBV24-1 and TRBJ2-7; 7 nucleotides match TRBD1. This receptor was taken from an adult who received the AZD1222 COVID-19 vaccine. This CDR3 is CATSDPTGNSYEQYF. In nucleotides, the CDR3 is TGTGCCACCAGTGACCCGACAGGGAACTCCTACGAGCAGTACTTC.